The rows below give T cell receptor beta chains drawn from one sample of a study of T cells in Graves' hyperthyroidism and ophthalmopathy. MiXCR, applied by TCRdb to the multiplex PCR reads, yields one record per CDR3 protein. The sample holds 80,000 to 100,000 distinct CDR3 sequences, around 37% seen once. The sample consisted of peripheral blood or thyroid tissue (not recorded which). Receptor source: a young woman with Graves' hyperthyroidism. Each CDR3 is given with its conserved first and last residue. The order of the fields is V gene, J gene, clone size, D gene, CDR3 protein, CDR3 DNA. D genes are given only for firm matches. Clone size is given for some rows only: seen once, a few or many times, or a class if the clone is expanded.

V gene: TRBV7-8
J gene: TRBJ2-7
clone size: -
D gene: -
CDR3 protein: CASRDASSYEQYF
CDR3 DNA: TGTGCCAGCCGGGACGCGTCATCCTACGAGCAGTACTTC

V gene: TRBV5-1
J gene: TRBJ2-3
clone size: few
D gene: -
CDR3 protein: CASSLPPPTDTQYF
CDR3 DNA: TGCGCCAGCAGTCTTCCCCCCCCCACAGATACGCAGTATTTT

V gene: TRBV11-2
J gene: TRBJ1-6
clone size: many
D gene: -
CDR3 protein: CASSLDGEGTHNSPLHF
CDR3 DNA: TGTGCCAGCAGCTTAGATGGGGAGGGCACGCATAATTCACCCCTCCACTTT

V gene: TRBV11-2
J gene: TRBJ2-7
clone size: -
D gene: -
CDR3 protein: CASSFYICSARNRQRAYEQYF
CDR3 DNA: -

V gene: TRBV7-1
J gene: TRBJ2-7
clone size: -
D gene: TRBD2
CDR3 protein: CASSHATSGSPYEQYF
CDR3 DNA: TGTGCCAGCAGCCACGCAACTAGCGGGAGTCCCTACGAGCAGTACTTC

V gene: TRBV7-2
J gene: TRBJ1-1
clone size: few
D gene: -
CDR3 protein: CASSFRRVGSPTEAFF
CDR3 DNA: TGTGCCAGCAGCTTTCGGCGTGTGGGGTCACCTACAGAAGCTTTCTTT

V gene: TRBV20-1
J gene: TRBJ1-4
clone size: many
D gene: -
CDR3 protein: CSASCGLIATWVEKLFF
CDR3 DNA: TGCAGTGCTAGTTGCGGTTTGATAGCCACATGGGTGGAAAAACTGTTTTTT

V gene: TRBV7-9
J gene: TRBJ2-5
clone size: many
D gene: TRBD1
CDR3 protein: CASSQGVQETQYF
CDR3 DNA: TGTGCCAGCAGCCAGGGGGTTCAAGAGACCCAGTACTTC

V gene: TRBV7-8
J gene: TRBJ1-4
clone size: few
D gene: -
CDR3 protein: CLGYEKLFF
CDR3 DNA: TGTCTTGGGTATGAAAAACTGTTTTTT

V gene: TRBV6-6
J gene: TRBJ2-3
clone size: many
D gene: -
CDR3 protein: CASSRYLYPPTDTQYF
CDR3 DNA: TGTGCCAGCAGCCGCTACCTATACCCTCCCACAGATACGCAGTATTTT

V gene: TRBV12-3/TRBV12-4
J gene: TRBJ1-2
clone size: -
D gene: TRBD1
CDR3 protein: CASSTDRDDYGYTF
CDR3 DNA: TGTGCCAGCAGTACGGACAGGGATGACTATGGCTACACCTTC

V gene: TRBV20-1
J gene: TRBJ2-7
clone size: many
D gene: -
CDR3 protein: CSAGRASSSYEQYF
CDR3 DNA: TGCAGTGCTGGGCGGGCGAGCTCCTCCTACGAGCAGTACTTC

V gene: TRBV6-1
J gene: TRBJ1-2
clone size: many
D gene: -
CDR3 protein: CAISGWFGHYGYTF
CDR3 DNA: TGTGCCATCAGTGGCTGGTTTGGCCACTATGGCTACACCTTC

V gene: TRBV19
J gene: TRBJ1-4
clone size: many
D gene: TRBD1
CDR3 protein: CASQPTQGQDEKLFF
CDR3 DNA: TGTGCCAGTCAGCCAACACAGGGGCAGGATGAAAAACTGTTTTTT

V gene: TRBV7-9
J gene: TRBJ2-7
clone size: many
D gene: -
CDR3 protein: CASSSRAMIYEQYF
CDR3 DNA: TGTGCCAGCAGCTCCCGGGCCATGATCTACGAGCAGTACTTC

V gene: TRBV19
J gene: TRBJ2-2
clone size: many
D gene: -
CDR3 protein: CASGTRLGGTGELFF
CDR3 DNA: TGTGCCAGTGGTACCCGACTAGGTGGCACCGGGGAGCTGTTTTTT

V gene: TRBV7-3
J gene: TRBJ1-6
clone size: -
D gene: -
CDR3 protein: CASSLLGGRHSPLHF
CDR3 DNA: TGTGCCAGCAGCTTGCTCGGGGGTCGGCACTCACCCCTCCACTTT

V gene: TRBV9
J gene: TRBJ1-5
clone size: -
D gene: -
CDR3 protein: CASSPRPSDQPQHF
CDR3 DNA: TGTGCCAGCTCACCAAGGCCCTCCGATCAGCCCCAGCATTTT

V gene: TRBV5-1
J gene: TRBJ1-3
clone size: many
D gene: -
CDR3 protein: CASSSQGINAGNTIYF
CDR3 DNA: TGCGCCAGCAGCTCGCAGGGGATTAATGCTGGAAACACCATATATTTT

V gene: TRBV4-2
J gene: TRBJ1-5
clone size: many
D gene: -
CDR3 protein: CASSQVGEAHQPQHF
CDR3 DNA: TGTGCCAGCAGCCAAGTAGGAGAAGCGCATCAGCCCCAGCATTTT

V gene: TRBV20-1
J gene: TRBJ2-1
clone size: -
D gene: -
CDR3 protein: CSAFGAGSYNEQFF
CDR3 DNA: TGCAGTGCCTTCGGAGCTGGGTCCTACAATGAGCAGTTCTTC

V gene: TRBV25-1
J gene: TRBJ2-2
clone size: many
D gene: -
CDR3 protein: CASSQPWGVNGELFF
CDR3 DNA: TGTGCCAGCAGTCAACCCTGGGGGGTAAACGGGGAGCTGTTTTTT

V gene: TRBV7-9
J gene: TRBJ1-6
clone size: -
D gene: -
CDR3 protein: CASSSTGSGANSPLHF
CDR3 DNA: TGTGCCAGCAGCTCGACAGGCTCGGGGGCTAATTCACCCCTCCACTTT